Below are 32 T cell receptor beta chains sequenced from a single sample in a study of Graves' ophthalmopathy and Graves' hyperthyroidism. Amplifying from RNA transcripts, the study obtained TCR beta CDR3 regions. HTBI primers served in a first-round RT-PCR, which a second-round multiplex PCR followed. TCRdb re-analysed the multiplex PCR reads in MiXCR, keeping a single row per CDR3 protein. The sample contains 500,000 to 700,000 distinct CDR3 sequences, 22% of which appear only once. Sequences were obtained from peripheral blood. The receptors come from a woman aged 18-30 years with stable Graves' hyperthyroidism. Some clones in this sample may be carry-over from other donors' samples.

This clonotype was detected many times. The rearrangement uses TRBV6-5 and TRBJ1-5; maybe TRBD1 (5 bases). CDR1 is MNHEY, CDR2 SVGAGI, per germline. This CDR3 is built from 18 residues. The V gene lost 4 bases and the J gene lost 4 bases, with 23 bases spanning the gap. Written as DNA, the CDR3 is TGTGCCAGCAGTTCCTCACAGGACACAAGATTAAGTAATCAGCCCCAGCATTTT. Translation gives CASSSSQDTRLSNQPQHF.

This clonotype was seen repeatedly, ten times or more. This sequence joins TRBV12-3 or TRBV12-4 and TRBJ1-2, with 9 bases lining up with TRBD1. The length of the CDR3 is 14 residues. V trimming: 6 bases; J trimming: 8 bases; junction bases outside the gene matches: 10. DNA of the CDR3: TGTGCCAGCAGCCCTACAGGGGGCGCGTGGGGCTACACCTTC. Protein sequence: CASSPTGGAWGYTF.

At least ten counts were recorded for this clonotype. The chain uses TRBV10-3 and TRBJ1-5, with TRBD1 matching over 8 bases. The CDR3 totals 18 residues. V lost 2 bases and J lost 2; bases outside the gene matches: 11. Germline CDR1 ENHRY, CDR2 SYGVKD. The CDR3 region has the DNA TGTGCCATCAGTGAGAGGGCAGGGGGCGCGGGAGGCAATCAGCCCCAGCATTTT. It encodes CAISERAGGAGGNQPQHF.

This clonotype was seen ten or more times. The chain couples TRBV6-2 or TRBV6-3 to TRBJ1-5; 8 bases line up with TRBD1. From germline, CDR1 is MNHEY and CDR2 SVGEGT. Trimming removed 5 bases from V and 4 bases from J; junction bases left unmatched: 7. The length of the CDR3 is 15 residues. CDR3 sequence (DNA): TGTGCCAGCAGTCAGTACAGGGGGGGGAATCAGCCCCAGCATTTT. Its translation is CASSQYRGGNQPQHF.

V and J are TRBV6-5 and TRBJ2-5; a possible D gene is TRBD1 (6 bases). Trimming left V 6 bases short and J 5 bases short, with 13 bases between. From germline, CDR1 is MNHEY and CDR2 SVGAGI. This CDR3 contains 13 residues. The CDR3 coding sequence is TGTGCCAGCAGCTACAGGGTCACGGAGACCCAGTACTTC. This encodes CASSYRVTETQYF.

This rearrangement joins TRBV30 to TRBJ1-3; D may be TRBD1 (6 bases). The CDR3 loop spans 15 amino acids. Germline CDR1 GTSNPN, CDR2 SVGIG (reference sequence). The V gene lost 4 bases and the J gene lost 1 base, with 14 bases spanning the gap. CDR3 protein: CAWIVTGTSGNTIYF. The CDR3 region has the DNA TGTGCCTGGATAGTAACAGGGACATCTGGAAACACCATATATTTT.

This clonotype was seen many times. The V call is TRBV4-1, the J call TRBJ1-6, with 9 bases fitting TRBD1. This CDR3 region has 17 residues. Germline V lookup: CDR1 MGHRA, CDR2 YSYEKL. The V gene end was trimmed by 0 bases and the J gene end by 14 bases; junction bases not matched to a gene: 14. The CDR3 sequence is CASSQDYTGTGKGALHF. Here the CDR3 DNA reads TGCGCCAGCAGCCAAGATTACACCGGGACAGGGAAAGGGGCCCTCCACTTT.

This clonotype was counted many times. The CDR3 sequence is CSAQGQGHTEAFF. The CDR3 nucleotides are TGCAGTGCCCAGGGACAGGGGCACACTGAAGCTTTCTTT. This sequence joins TRBV20-1 and TRBJ1-1, with 10 positions matching TRBD1. Trimming cost V 6 bases and J 3 bases; bases outside gene matches: 4. The length of the CDR3 is 13 residues. Germline V lookup: CDR1 DFQATT, CDR2 SNEGSKA (reference sequence).

CDR3 protein: CASRSRLNTEAFF. The CDR3 DNA is TGTGCCAGCAGGTCGCGACTGAACACTGAAGCTTTCTTT. The rearrangement uses TRBV12-3 or TRBV12-4 and TRBJ1-1; D gene unclear. V lost 6 bases to trimming and J lost 0 bases, with 8 bases between them. The CDR3 spans 13 residues.

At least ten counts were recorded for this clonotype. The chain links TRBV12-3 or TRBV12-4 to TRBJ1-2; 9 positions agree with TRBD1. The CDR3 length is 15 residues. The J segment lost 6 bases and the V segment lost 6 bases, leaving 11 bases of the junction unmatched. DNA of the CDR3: TGTGCCAGCAGCTTCCCCGGGACAGGGAAGGATGGCTACACCTTC. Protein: CASSFPGTGKDGYTF.

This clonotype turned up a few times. CDR3 DNA sequence: TGTGCCAGCAGTGAAGGTTGGGGCAGGGGGTTTGACGAGACCCAGTACTTC. Its protein product is CASSEGWGRGFDETQYF. This rearrangement joins TRBV6-1 to TRBJ2-5, with 7 bases that match TRBD1. This CDR3 contains 17 residues. After removal of 1 base from V and 5 bases from J, the junction contained 13 bases not matched to a gene. Germline V gene sequence: CDR1 MNHNS, CDR2 SASEGT.

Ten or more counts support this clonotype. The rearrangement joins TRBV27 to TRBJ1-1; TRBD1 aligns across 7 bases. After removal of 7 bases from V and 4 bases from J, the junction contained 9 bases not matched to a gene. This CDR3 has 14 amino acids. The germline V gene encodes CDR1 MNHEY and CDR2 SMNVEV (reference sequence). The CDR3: CASTQYRGSTEAFF. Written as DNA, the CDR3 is TGTGCCAGCACTCAATACAGGGGTTCCACTGAAGCTTTCTTT.

Written as DNA, the CDR3 is TGTGCCAGCAGTTACATTGGAACGGGGAACACCGGGGAGCTGTTTTTT. Its translation is CASSYIGTGNTGELFF. V and J are TRBV6-5 and TRBJ2-2, with D unclear. The V gene lost 2 bases and the J gene lost 1 base, with 11 bases spanning the gap. The CDR3 consists of 16 residues. The germline V gene has CDR1 MNHEY and CDR2 SVGAGI.

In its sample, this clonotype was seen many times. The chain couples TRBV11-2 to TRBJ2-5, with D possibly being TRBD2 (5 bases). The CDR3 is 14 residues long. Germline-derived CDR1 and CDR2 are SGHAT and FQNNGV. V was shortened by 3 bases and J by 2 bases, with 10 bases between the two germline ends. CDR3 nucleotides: TGTGCCAGCAGCTTTGGAGCGGTACAAGAGACCCAGTACTTC. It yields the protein CASSFGAVQETQYF.

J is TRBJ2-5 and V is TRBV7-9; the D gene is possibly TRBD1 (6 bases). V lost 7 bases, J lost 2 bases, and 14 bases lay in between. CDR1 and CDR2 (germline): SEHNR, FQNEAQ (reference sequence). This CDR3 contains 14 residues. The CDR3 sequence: CASTEDSLQETQYF. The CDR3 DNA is TGTGCCAGCACTGAGGACAGCTTGCAAGAGACCCAGTACTTC.

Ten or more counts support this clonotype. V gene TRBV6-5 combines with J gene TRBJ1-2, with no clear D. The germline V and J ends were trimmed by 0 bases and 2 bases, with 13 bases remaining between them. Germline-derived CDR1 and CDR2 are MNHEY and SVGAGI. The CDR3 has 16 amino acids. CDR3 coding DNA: TGTGCCAGCAGTTACTCGAGTCTCTCCGAGAACTATGGCTACACCTTC. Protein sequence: CASSYSSLSENYGYTF.

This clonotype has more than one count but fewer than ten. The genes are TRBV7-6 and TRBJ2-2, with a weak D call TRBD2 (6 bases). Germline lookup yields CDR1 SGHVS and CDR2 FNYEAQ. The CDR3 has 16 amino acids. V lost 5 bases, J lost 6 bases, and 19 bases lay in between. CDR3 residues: CASSRQDGEVAGELFF. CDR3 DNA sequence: TGTGCCAGCAGCCGCCAGGACGGGGAGGTTGCCGGGGAGCTGTTTTTT.

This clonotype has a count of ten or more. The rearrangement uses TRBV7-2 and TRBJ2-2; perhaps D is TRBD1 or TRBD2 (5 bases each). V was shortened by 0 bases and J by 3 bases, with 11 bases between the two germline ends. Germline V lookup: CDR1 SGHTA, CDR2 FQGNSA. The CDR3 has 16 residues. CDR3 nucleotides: TGTGCCAGCAGCTTAGCGGTAGGGACGGACACCGGGGAGCTGTTTTTT. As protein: CASSLAVGTDTGELFF. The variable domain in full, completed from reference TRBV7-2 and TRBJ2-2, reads GAGVSQSPSNKVTEKGKDVELRCDPISGHTALYWYRQSLGQGLEFLIYFQGNSAPDKSGLPSDRFSAERTGGSVSTLTIQRTQQEDSAVYLCASSLAVGTDTGELFFGEGSRLTVL.

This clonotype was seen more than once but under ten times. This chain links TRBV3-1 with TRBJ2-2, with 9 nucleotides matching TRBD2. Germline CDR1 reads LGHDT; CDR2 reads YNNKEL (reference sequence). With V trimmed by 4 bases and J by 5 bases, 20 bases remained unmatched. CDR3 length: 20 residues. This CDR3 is CASSPPGGLAGPRRTGELFF. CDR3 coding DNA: TGTGCCAGCAGCCCTCCCGGGGGGCTAGCGGGGCCAAGACGGACCGGGGAGCTGTTTTTT.

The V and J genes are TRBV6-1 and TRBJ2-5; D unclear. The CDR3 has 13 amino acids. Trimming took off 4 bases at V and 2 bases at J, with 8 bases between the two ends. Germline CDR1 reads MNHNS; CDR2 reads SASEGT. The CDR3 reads CASSATIQETQYF. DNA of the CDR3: TGTGCCAGCAGTGCGACAATACAAGAGACCCAGTACTTC.

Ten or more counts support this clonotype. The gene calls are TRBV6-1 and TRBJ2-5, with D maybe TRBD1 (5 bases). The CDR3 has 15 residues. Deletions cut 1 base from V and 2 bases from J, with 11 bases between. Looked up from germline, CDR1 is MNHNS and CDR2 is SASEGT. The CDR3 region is CASSEGRALQETQYF. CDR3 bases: TGTGCCAGCAGTGAAGGCAGGGCTTTACAAGAGACCCAGTACTTC.

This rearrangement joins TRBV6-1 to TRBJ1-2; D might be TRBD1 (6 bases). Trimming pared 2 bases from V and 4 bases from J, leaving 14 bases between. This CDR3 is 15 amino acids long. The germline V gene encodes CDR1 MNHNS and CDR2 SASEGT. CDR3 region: CASSESFTGSYGYTF. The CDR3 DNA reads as TGTGCCAGCAGTGAATCCTTCACAGGGTCCTATGGCTACACCTTC.

CDR3 loop: CSATPPTGGKAEAFF. The CDR3 DNA is TGCAGTGCTACCCCCCCGACAGGTGGTAAAGCTGAAGCTTTCTTT. The chain carries TRBV20-1 and TRBJ1-1; D is possibly TRBD1 (6 bases). Germline V gives CDR1 DFQATT, CDR2 SNEGSKA (reference sequence). The CDR3 is 15 residues long. Trimming removed 4 bases at V and 6 bases at J, with 21 bases between.

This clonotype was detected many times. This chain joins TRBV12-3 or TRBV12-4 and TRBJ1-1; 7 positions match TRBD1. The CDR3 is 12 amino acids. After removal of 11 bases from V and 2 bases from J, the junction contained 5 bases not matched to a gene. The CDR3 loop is CACGDRNTEAFF. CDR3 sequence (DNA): TGTGCCTGCGGGGACAGAAACACTGAAGCTTTCTTT.

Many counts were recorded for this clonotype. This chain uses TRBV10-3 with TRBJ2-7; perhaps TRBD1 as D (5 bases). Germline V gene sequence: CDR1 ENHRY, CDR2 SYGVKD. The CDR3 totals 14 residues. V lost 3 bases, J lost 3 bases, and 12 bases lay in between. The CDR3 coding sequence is TGTGCCATCAGTGACGTGGCACAGGACTACGAGCAGTACTTC. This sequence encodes CAISDVAQDYEQYF.

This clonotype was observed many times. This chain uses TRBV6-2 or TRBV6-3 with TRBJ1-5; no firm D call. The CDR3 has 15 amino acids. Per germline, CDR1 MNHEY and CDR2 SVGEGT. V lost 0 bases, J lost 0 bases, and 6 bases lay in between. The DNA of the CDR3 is TGTGCCAGCAGTTACTCCACCTATAGCAATCAGCCCCAGCATTTT. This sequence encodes CASSYSTYSNQPQHF.

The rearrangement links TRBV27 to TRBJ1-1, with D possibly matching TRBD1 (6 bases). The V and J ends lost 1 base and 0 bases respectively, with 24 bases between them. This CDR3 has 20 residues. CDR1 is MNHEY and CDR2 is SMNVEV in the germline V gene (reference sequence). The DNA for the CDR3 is TGTGCCAGCAGTTTATATGGGGTCGGGGGGCCCGGGAGAATGAACACTGAAGCTTTCTTT. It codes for CASSLYGVGGPGRMNTEAFF.

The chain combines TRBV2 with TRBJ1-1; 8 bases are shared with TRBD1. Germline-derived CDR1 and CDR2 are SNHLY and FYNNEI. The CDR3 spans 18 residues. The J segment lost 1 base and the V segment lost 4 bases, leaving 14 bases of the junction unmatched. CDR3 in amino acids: CASSVPDRVRLGNTEAFF. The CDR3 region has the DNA TGTGCCAGCAGTGTTCCGGACAGGGTTCGTTTAGGGAACACTGAAGCTTTCTTT.

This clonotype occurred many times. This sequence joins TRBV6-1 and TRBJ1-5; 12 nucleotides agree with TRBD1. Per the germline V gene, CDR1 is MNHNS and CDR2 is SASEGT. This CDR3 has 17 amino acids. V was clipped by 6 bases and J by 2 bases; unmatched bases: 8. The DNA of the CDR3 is TGTGCCAGCAGGGAGGGACAGGGGGCGGTTGGCAATCAGCCCCAGCATTTT. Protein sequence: CASREGQGAVGNQPQHF.

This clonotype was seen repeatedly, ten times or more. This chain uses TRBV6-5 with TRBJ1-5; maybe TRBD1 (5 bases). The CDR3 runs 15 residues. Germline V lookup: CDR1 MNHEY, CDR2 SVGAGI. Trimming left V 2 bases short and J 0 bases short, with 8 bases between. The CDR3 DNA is TGTGCCAGCAGTTACGACAGAAATAGCAATCAGCCCCAGCATTTT. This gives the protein CASSYDRNSNQPQHF.

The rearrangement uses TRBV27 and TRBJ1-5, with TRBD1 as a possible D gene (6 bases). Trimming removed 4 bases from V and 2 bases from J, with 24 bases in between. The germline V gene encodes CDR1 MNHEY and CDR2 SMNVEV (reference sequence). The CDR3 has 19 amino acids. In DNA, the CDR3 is TGTGCCAGCAGTTCATCAGGGGCCTCAATGGTCTATGGCAATCAGCCCCAGCATTTT. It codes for CASSSSGASMVYGNQPQHF.

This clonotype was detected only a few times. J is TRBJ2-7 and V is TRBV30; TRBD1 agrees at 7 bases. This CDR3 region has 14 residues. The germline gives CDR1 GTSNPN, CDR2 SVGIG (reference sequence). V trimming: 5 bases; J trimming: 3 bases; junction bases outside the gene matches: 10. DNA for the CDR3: TGTGCCTGGCACGAAGACAGGGCGGGCTACGAGCAGTACTTC. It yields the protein CAWHEDRAGYEQYF.